Below are 9 T cell receptor beta chains sequenced from a single sample in a study of a mutant IDH1 vaccine in newly diagnosed glioma. TCRdb's copy holds only in-frame clones and misses some; the assay was immunoSEQ multiplex PCR. The table has about 44,000 clones, approximately 80% seen once. Time point defined: week 35, safety follow-up. Every vaccination contained 300 ug of the mutant IDH1 20-mer peptide and was paired with topical imiquimod. Their antigens remain unidentified. The sample here was PBMCs, taken from a glioma patient whose treatment included an IDH1 peptide vaccine. These receptors were obtained from a woman aged 40 to 50 with glioma. Some clones in this sample may be carry-over from other donors' samples.

The chain uses TRBV6-1 and TRBJ1-6, with D unresolved. This CDR3 contains 14 residues. The germline V gene encodes CDR1 MNHNS and CDR2 SASEGT. The ends were cut back, 7 bases at V and 9 bases at J, with 16 bases in the middle. The CDR3 DNA reads as TGTGCCAGCATGAGGCGAACAGTCGGTTCACCCCTCCACTTT. It specifies CASMRRTVGSPLHF.

V gene TRBV28 combines with J gene TRBJ2-7; 8 bases agree with TRBD2. CDR3 length: 14 residues. CDR1 MDHEN and CDR2 SYDVKM come from the germline V gene. The V segment lost 7 bases and the J segment 3 bases; nucleotides outside the gene matches: 8. CDR3 in amino acids: CASIPSGSYYEQYF. DNA of the CDR3: TGTGCCAGCATTCCAAGCGGGAGTTACTACGAGCAGTACTTC.

A note on this clone: At one boundary the junction diverges from the germline segment, which might be a read error. The chain couples TRBV18 to TRBJ1-6; no definite D call. CDR3 length: 12 residues. Germline values: CDR1 KGHSH, CDR2 LQKENI. CDR3 bases: TGTGTCAGCTCACCAGAGGTTCCACCCCTCCACTTT. This sequence encodes CVSSPEVPPLHF.

The chain is built from TRBV6-5 and TRBJ2-7; 7 positions match TRBD2. Germline V lookup: CDR1 MNHEY, CDR2 SVGAGI. The V and J ends lost 6 bases and 6 bases, in that order; junction bases with no gene match: 14. The CDR3 spans 15 residues. Here the CDR3 DNA reads TGTGCCAGCAGCCGCGGGCCGGGGGGTCTTCCCGAGCAGTACTTC. This encodes CASSRGPGGLPEQYF.

The chain has TRBV29-1 and TRBJ2-3; TRBD1 aligns across 8 bases. Looked up from germline, CDR1 is SQVTM and CDR2 is ANQGSEA. The trim removed 0 bases at V and 2 bases at J, leaving 16 bases unmatched. The CDR3 is made up of 19 amino acids. CDR3 loop: CSVEDPDRVEDTHTDTQYF. The CDR3 DNA reads as TGCAGCGTTGAAGACCCGGACAGGGTTGAGGACACACACACAGATACGCAGTATTTT.

The chain has TRBV23-1 and TRBJ1-5; the D is unclear. TRBV23-1 is flagged as an ORF with uncertain function. Between the trimmed V and J ends, which lost 8 bases and 2 bases, there was a span of 16 bases. This CDR3 is 15 amino acids long. CDR3 nucleotide sequence: TGCGCCAGCCCTCCTCTGGAAGAAGGCAATCAGCCCCAGCATTTT. Encoded protein: CASPPLEEGNQPQHF.

The chain combines TRBV4-2 with TRBJ1-2; a possible D gene is TRBD1 (5 bases). From germline, CDR1 is LGHNA and CDR2 YNFKEQ. The CDR3 length is 16 residues. The V end was cut by 5 bases, the J end by 3 bases, with 19 bases between. Written as DNA, the CDR3 is TGTGCCAGCAGCGCGCCGTTTGGGGGGAGGGACTATGGCTACACCTTC. Its protein is CASSAPFGGRDYGYTF.

The table lists this clone with a count of one. The chain recombines TRBV7-9 with TRBJ1-2; D unresolved. CDR3 length: 11 amino acids. Per the germline V gene, CDR1 is SEHNR and CDR2 is FQNEAQ (reference sequence). Trimming took 4 bases from V and 8 from J, leaving 8 bases between them. The chain's CDR3 is CASSSARGYTF. The CDR3 DNA follows: TGTGCCAGCAGCTCCGCCCGAGGCTACACCTTC.

This chain uses TRBV4-3 with TRBJ2-2, with 9 bases that match TRBD2. The ends lost 0 bases at V and 7 bases at J; junction bases unmatched: 9. Looked up from germline, CDR1 is LGHNA and CDR2 is YSLEER. CDR3 length: 17 amino acids. The CDR3 spells CASSQEGGGAWVGELFF. The CDR3, as DNA: TGCGCCAGCAGCCAAGAAGGCGGGGGGGCCTGGGTCGGGGAGCTGTTTTTT.